Given below is one T cell receptor (beta chain) in context. In assigning cohorts, the study relied on participant-reported clinical history. Donors in Cohort 3 who had recovered were those with two negative PCRs, healthcare professional clearance, or resolution of their symptoms. The sample originates from a study of blood T cell repertoires in COVID-19. Study-wide context: From T cells, B-cell-depleted T cells, or PBMCs came the material, which was cDNA or gDNA.

V lost 1 base and J 1 base, leaving 7 bases between the germline ends. Germline V lookup: CDR1 SGHAT, CDR2 FQNNGV. The length of the CDR3 is 14 residues. The protocol was immunoSEQ multiplex PCR, while the TCRdb copy is restricted to in-frame clones and leaves out a portion. The table includes approximately 170,000 clones, approximately 82% detected once. The sequenced sample was PBMCs or T cells enriched from blood (not recorded which). The rearrangement uses TRBV11-2 and TRBJ1-1; possible D gene TRBD1, 5 bases. This sequence originates from a woman aged 50 to 60 who had recovered from COVID-19. As DNA, the CDR3 is TGTGCCAGCAGCTTAGGGGGCGGGAACACTGAAGCTTTCTTT. Its protein product is CASSLGGGNTEAFF.